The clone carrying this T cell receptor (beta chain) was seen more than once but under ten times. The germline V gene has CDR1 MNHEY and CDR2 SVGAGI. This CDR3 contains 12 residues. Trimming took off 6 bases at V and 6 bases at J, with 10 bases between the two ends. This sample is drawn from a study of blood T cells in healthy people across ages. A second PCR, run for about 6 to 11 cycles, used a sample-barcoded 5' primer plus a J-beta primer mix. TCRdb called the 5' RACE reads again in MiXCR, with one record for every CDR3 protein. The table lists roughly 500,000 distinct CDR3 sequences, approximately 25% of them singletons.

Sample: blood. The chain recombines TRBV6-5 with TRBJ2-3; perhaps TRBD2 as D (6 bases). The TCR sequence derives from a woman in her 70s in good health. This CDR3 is CASSRDSDTQYF. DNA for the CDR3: TGTGCCAGCAGCAGGGACTCCGATACGCAGTATTTT.